One sample yielded the 18 T cell receptor beta chains listed below, sequenced in a study of blood T cell repertoires in COVID-19. Only in-frame clones appear in the TCRdb table, and some are missing; sequencing was by immunoSEQ multiplex PCR. The table lists tens of thousands of clones, 82% of them singletons, with roughly 5.9% in the top ten. The sequenced sample was peripheral blood. Receptors originate from a human donor in a cohort sampled during active or convalescent COVID-19.

In DNA form, the CDR3 reads TGTGCCAGCAGTTACGTGAGGTATGGCTACACCTTC. Translation: CASSYVRYGYTF. The chain joins TRBV6-2 or TRBV6-3 to TRBJ1-2; D gene ambiguous. Germline CDR1 MNHEY, CDR2 SVGEGT. V was trimmed by 2 bases and J by 5 bases, leaving 6 bases between them. This CDR3 is 12 amino acids long.

This clone has just one count. The chain links TRBV19 to TRBJ2-7, with a weak D call TRBD2 (6 bases). In germline, CDR1 is LNHDA, CDR2 SQIVND (reference sequence). The CDR3 consists of 15 residues. V was trimmed by 5 bases and J by 0 bases, leaving 14 bases between them. The CDR3, as DNA: TGTGCCAGTAGTCCCTCCGGGGGACCCTCCTACGAGCAGTACTTC. As protein: CASSPSGGPSYEQYF.

The genes are TRBV9 and TRBJ1-6; tentatively, D is TRBD1 (6 bases). The V gene's germline CDR1 is SGDLS and CDR2 YYNGEE. The CDR3 runs 15 residues. V was cut by 4 bases and J by 4 bases, with 12 bases left in between. The CDR3 DNA is TGTGCCAGCAGCCCCGGGGACACTTATAATTCACCCCTCCACTTT. It yields the protein CASSPGDTYNSPLHF.

The V call is TRBV6-1, the J call TRBJ1-4, with D possibly matching TRBD1 (6 bases). Per germline, CDR1 MNHNS and CDR2 SASEGT. The CDR3 is made up of 16 amino acids. V was cut by 2 bases and J by 8 bases, with 18 bases left in between. This CDR3 reads CASSETQGTGWEKLFF. The CDR3 nucleotides are TGTGCCAGCAGTGAAACACAGGGCACCGGGTGGGAAAAACTGTTTTTT.

The chain has TRBV18 and TRBJ2-5, with D unclear. The CDR3 is 14 residues long. Germline V gives CDR1 KGHSH, CDR2 LQKENI. With 6 bases removed from V and 0 bases from J, the gap between germline ends came to 11 bases. CDR3: CASSAPEYQETQYF. CDR3 sequence (DNA): TGTGCCAGCTCCGCCCCGGAGTACCAAGAGACCCAGTACTTC.

V usage is TRBV4-2 and J usage is TRBJ1-2, with TRBD1 as a possible D gene (5 bases). This CDR3 is built from 15 residues. V was pared by 0 bases and J by 2 bases, with 10 bases between. CDR1 LGHNA and CDR2 YNFKEQ come from the germline V gene. CDR3 bases: TGTGCCAGCAGCCAAGAGTTTCAGGGCAACTATGGCTACACCTTC. It encodes CASSQEFQGNYGYTF.

The chain recombines TRBV6-2 or TRBV6-3 with TRBJ1-1; D is unresolved. The CDR3 sequence is 14 residues long. Germline V gene sequence: CDR1 MNHEY, CDR2 SVGEGT. V shed 3 bases and J shed 3 bases, with 11 bases lying between them. CDR3 loop: CASSYAGSYTEAFF. The CDR3 DNA reads TGTGCCAGCAGTTATGCGGGGTCCTACACTGAAGCTTTCTTT.

This clone is categorized as medium-sized (0.01 to 0.1%). The rearrangement uses TRBV30 and TRBJ1-1; possible D gene TRBD1, 5 bases. Germline V CDR1 and CDR2: GTSNPN, SVGIG (reference sequence). The CDR3 consists of 13 residues. V lost 3 bases to trimming and J lost 11 bases, with 19 bases between them. CDR3 protein: CAWRGHLTGWAFF. In nucleotides, the CDR3 is TGTGCCTGGAGAGGACATCTCACCGGGTGGGCTTTCTTT.

This chain connects TRBV7-8 to TRBJ1-2, with D possibly being TRBD1 (5 bases). CDR3 length: 16 residues. Germline V gives CDR1 SGHVS, CDR2 FQNEAQ. Trimming left V 4 bases short and J 0 bases short, with 15 bases between. The CDR3 DNA reads TGTGCCAGCAGCTGGAGTGCAGGGAAGGCTAACTATGGCTACACCTTC. Translated: CASSWSAGKANYGYTF. Using reference TRBV7-8 and TRBJ1-2 for the parts outside the CDR3, the full variable domain is GAGVSQSPRYKVAKRGQDVALRCDPISGHVSLFWYQQALGQGPEFLTYFQNEAQLDKSGLPSDRFFAERPEGSVSTLKIQRTQQEDSAVYLCASSWSAGKANYGYTFGSGTRLTVV.

The chain carries TRBV4-3 and TRBJ1-2, with no clear D. Trimming stripped 1 base from V and 6 bases from J, with 12 bases between. The CDR3 loop spans 14 amino acids. Germline lookup yields CDR1 LGHNA and CDR2 YSLEER. CDR3 loop: CASSQGLGANGYTF. The CDR3 nucleotides are TGCGCCAGCAGCCAAGGGTTGGGAGCAAATGGCTACACCTTC.

V gene TRBV6-1 combines with J gene TRBJ2-3; a possible D gene is TRBD2 (5 bases). V was shortened by 4 bases and J by 6 bases, with 20 bases between the two germline ends. The germline V gene encodes CDR1 MNHNS and CDR2 SASEGT. The CDR3 contains 16 residues. CDR3 amino acids: CASSVWGATGKDTQYF. The CDR3 nucleotides are TGTGCCAGCAGTGTTTGGGGTGCGACCGGGAAGGATACGCAGTATTTT.

The chain combines TRBV21-1 with TRBJ2-7; the table names TRBD1, a call not compared with the DNA. TRBV21-1 constitutes a pseudogene. This CDR3 is 12 amino acids long. The CDR3 DNA reads TGTGCCAGCAGGCACAGTACCTACGAGCAGTACTTC. Protein sequence: CASRHSTYEQYF.

The V and J genes are TRBV6-5 and TRBJ1-1; D call uncertain. Between the trimmed V and J ends, which lost 6 bases and 0 bases, there was a span of 8 bases. The CDR3 extends over 13 amino acids. Germline CDR1 MNHEY, CDR2 SVGAGI. CDR3 nucleotide sequence: TGTGCCAGCAGGGATACAGTGAACACTGAAGCTTTCTTT. Its translation: CASRDTVNTEAFF.

The J gene is TRBJ2-2, the V gene TRBV6-5; TRBD2 aligns across 7 bases. The CDR3 is 14 amino acids. The ends lost 6 bases at V and 1 base at J; junction bases unmatched: 2. Germline V gene data show CDR1 as MNHEY and CDR2 as SVGAGI. CDR3 DNA: TGTGCCAGCAGATGGGGGGGGAACACCGGGGAGCTGTTTTTT. The encoded protein is CASRWGGNTGELFF.

The rearrangement joins TRBV10-3 to TRBJ1-3; D is ambiguous. V lost 3 bases, J lost 1 base, and 10 bases lay in between. CDR1 and CDR2 from the germline V gene are ENHRY and SYGVKD. This CDR3 has 15 amino acids. The CDR3 bases are TGTGCCATCAGTGAACTGGGAGGGTCTGGAAACACCATATATTTT. Protein: CAISELGGSGNTIYF.

This clone was seen once. The chain carries TRBV28 and TRBJ2-1, with D possibly being TRBD1 (6 bases). In germline, CDR1 is MDHEN, CDR2 SYDVKM. There are 14 residues in the CDR3. The V gene lost 7 bases and the J gene lost 4 bases, with 14 bases spanning the gap. This chain's CDR3 is CASKPGQGYNEQFF. The CDR3 nucleotides are TGTGCCAGCAAACCAGGGCAGGGGTACAATGAGCAGTTCTTC.

The chain combines TRBV19 with TRBJ2-2, with D maybe TRBD2 (7 bases). The CDR3 extends over 16 amino acids. Trimming took 6 bases from V and 9 from J, leaving 23 bases between them. Looked up from germline, CDR1 is LNHDA and CDR2 is SQIVND (reference sequence). The CDR3 DNA is TGTGCCAGTAGCCCCCGGGTGGGGGGGGCCGAGTGGGAGCTGTTTTTT. This sequence encodes CASSPRVGGAEWELFF.

The V and J genes are TRBV7-8 and TRBJ2-2; TRBD1 matches 7 bases. V was pared by 7 bases and J by 6 bases, with 14 bases of the junction left unmatched. CDR1 and CDR2 from the germline V gene are SGHVS and FQNEAQ. This CDR3 region has 16 residues. CDR3 sequence reads: CASTGPLTGVPGELFF. Here the CDR3 DNA reads TGTGCCAGCACGGGCCCCTTAACAGGGGTTCCCGGGGAGCTGTTTTTT.